Listed here are 14 T cell receptor beta chains from one sample, sequenced in a study of CD8+CD57+ T cells in acquired aplastic anemia. TCR beta VDJ combinations and CDR3 sequences were profiled from genomic DNA. Each CDR3 protein gets one entry after TCRdb re-called the reads with MiXCR. There are about 200,000 distinct CDR3 sequences in the sample; approximately 65% occur only once, and roughly three fifths lies in the top ten. CD8+CD57+ cell expansion, shown by flow cytometry, had occurred in the patients selected for sequencing. The sample consisted of sorted CD4+, CD8+, or CD8+CD57+ T cells (not recorded which) from PBMCs. All receptors derive from a human donor with aplastic anemia.

The chain is built from TRBV20-1 and TRBJ2-7; TRBD2 matches at 8 bases. V lost 2 bases and J lost 7; bases outside the gene matches: 4. Germline lookup yields CDR1 DFQATT and CDR2 SNEGSKA (reference sequence). This CDR3 spans 12 amino acids. The CDR3 loop reads CSARLAGGEQYF. For the CDR3, the DNA is TGCAGTGCTAGACTAGCGGGTGGGGAGCAGTACTTC.

This chain joins TRBV20-1 and TRBJ2-5; unclear D gene. Trimming stripped 6 bases from V and 2 bases from J, with 16 bases between. The germline CDR1 and CDR2 sequences are DFQATT and SNEGSKA (reference sequence). The length of the CDR3 is 14 residues. The CDR3 nucleotides are TGCAGTGCCCAAATCATGACGGCACAAGAGACCCAGTACTTC. This gives the protein CSAQIMTAQETQYF.

V usage is TRBV2 and J usage is TRBJ2-2; D is perhaps TRBD1 (5 bases). Trimming stripped 8 bases from V and 4 bases from J, with 17 bases between. Germline CDR1 is SNHLY and CDR2 is FYNNEI. The CDR3 loop spans 15 amino acids. In DNA, the CDR3 is TGTGCCAGCCGGCGCTTAGGGGCTAGCACCGGGGAGCTGTTTTTT. As protein: CASRRLGASTGELFF.

V and J are TRBV2 and TRBJ2-5; tentatively, D is TRBD1 (6 bases). The CDR3 runs to 15 residues. V was cut by 7 bases and J by 5 bases, with 20 bases left in between. Germline loops: CDR1 SNHLY, CDR2 FYNNEI. The CDR3 loop is CASTRGTSGVETQYF. The CDR3 region has the DNA TGTGCCAGCACCCGAGGGACATCAGGGGTGGAGACCCAGTACTTC.

The genes are TRBV12-3 or TRBV12-4 and TRBJ1-1; TRBD1 aligns across 8 bases. V trimming: 5 bases; J trimming: 6 bases; junction bases outside the gene matches: 8. This CDR3 region has 14 residues. For the CDR3, the DNA is TGTGCCAGCAGTACTTCAGACAGGGGATCTGAAGCTTTCTTT. Translated, it gives CASSTSDRGSEAFF.

The V gene is TRBV12-3 or TRBV12-4, the J gene TRBJ1-1, with a possible D match to TRBD1 (6 bases). CDR3 length: 14 amino acids. Trimming removed 7 bases at V and 4 bases at J, with 16 bases between. In nucleotides, the CDR3 is TGTGCCAGCACCCCGCAGGGGAGTACCACTGAAGCTTTCTTT. It yields the protein CASTPQGSTTEAFF.

V gene TRBV19 combines with J gene TRBJ1-6; D gene unclear. The CDR3 has 15 amino acids. Germline CDR1 reads LNHDA; CDR2 reads SQIVND (reference sequence). Trimming left V 9 bases short and J 4 bases short, with 16 bases between. CDR3 DNA: TGTGCCAGCTGCACCGGGTCCCAATATAATTCACCCCTCCACTTT. It codes for CASCTGSQYNSPLHF.

This chain connects TRBV7-9 to TRBJ2-7, with a weak D call TRBD1 (6 bases). The V and J ends lost 6 bases and 6 bases respectively, with 12 bases between them. The germline gives CDR1 SEHNR, CDR2 FQNEAQ (reference sequence). This CDR3 has 12 amino acids. The CDR3 DNA sequence: TGTGCCAGCAGAAAAGAACAGGGCGAGCAGTACTTC. Translated, it gives CASRKEQGEQYF.

Comment on this clonotype: This sequence may be a read error, since a much larger clone differs from it by one base. The rearrangement joins TRBV19 to TRBJ2-1; TRBD2 agrees at 7 bases. CDR1 is LNHDA, CDR2 SQIVND, per germline (reference sequence). J lost 6 bases, V lost 0 bases, and 5 bases had no gene match. The CDR3 length is 15 residues. In DNA, the CDR3 is TGTGCCAGTAGTATAGAAGGGGAGGGGCTCAATGAGCAGTTCTTC. Translating it yields CASSIEGEGLNEQFF.

The J gene is TRBJ2-2, the V gene TRBV20-1; 8 bases are shared with TRBD1. CDR1 and CDR2 (germline): DFQATT, SNEGSKA (reference sequence). J gave up 7 bases and V 0 bases, and 1 base lay outside the gene matches. This CDR3 has 13 residues. CDR3 protein: CSARETGDGELFF. CDR3 DNA: TGCAGTGCTAGAGAGACAGGGGACGGGGAGCTGTTTTTT.

CDR3 protein: CASSLGPRVYF. The DNA for the CDR3 is TGTGCCAGCAGCTTGGGGCCAAGGGTGTATTTT. The V call is TRBV7-9, the J call TRBJ2-3, with a tentative D call TRBD1 (5 bases). V was trimmed by 3 bases and J by 14 bases, leaving 12 bases between them. The length of the CDR3 is 11 residues. Germline V gives CDR1 SEHNR, CDR2 FQNEAQ (reference sequence).

This clonotype was recorded at least ten times. This chain connects TRBV6-5 to TRBJ1-2, with D possibly being TRBD1 (5 bases). This CDR3 has 15 amino acids. V lost 6 bases to trimming and J lost 0 bases, with 14 bases between them. Germline values: CDR1 MNHEY, CDR2 SVGAGI. CDR3 protein: CASSYGGGANYGYTF. CDR3 sequence (DNA): TGTGCCAGCAGCTATGGGGGGGGGGCTAACTATGGCTACACCTTC.

The chain combines TRBV20-1 with TRBJ2-5; D unclear. This CDR3 contains 14 residues. Germline values: CDR1 DFQATT, CDR2 SNEGSKA (reference sequence). Trimming pared 6 bases from V and 7 bases from J, leaving 21 bases between. The CDR3 reads CSAPETSRPGTQYF. In DNA form, the CDR3 reads TGCAGTGCCCCAGAAACAAGTCGGCCGGGGACCCAGTACTTC.

The gene calls are TRBV7-2 and TRBJ2-7; D call uncertain. This CDR3 contains 16 residues. V lost 6 bases, J lost 5 bases, and 23 bases lay in between. The V gene's germline CDR1 is SGHTA and CDR2 FQGNSA. CDR3 coding DNA: TGTGCCAGCAGTTCTGGTCCACCTCCATACCGCCACGAGCAGTACTTC. It yields the protein CASSSGPPPYRHEQYF.